This is a list of T cell receptor beta chains from one sample in a study of T cell repertoires in cytomegalovirus infection. TCRdb reprocessed the reads via MiXCR and lists one record per CDR3 protein. The sample lists roughly 340,000 distinct CDR3 sequences, 29% occurring once. Their specific antigens are unknown. The specimen comprised cultured PBMCs, sampled from culture after CMV antigen stimulation. The receptors derive from a human donor in good health (CMV status not recorded). Some clones in this sample may be carry-over from other donors' samples. CDR3s include the opening cysteine and the closing phenylalanine or tryptophan. The order of the fields is V gene, clone size, CDR3 protein. Clone size is given for some rows only: seen once, a few or many times, or a class if the clone is expanded.

V gene: TRBV7-8
clone size: -
CDR3 protein: CASSLEARTGELFF

V gene: TRBV13
clone size: -
CDR3 protein: CASSFGGGGNNEQFF

V gene: TRBV18
clone size: -
CDR3 protein: CASSPDPENEQYF

V gene: TRBV7-9
clone size: -
CDR3 protein: CASRSGTGPGGSPLHF

V gene: TRBV27
clone size: few
CDR3 protein: CASSFFPSGTSRYEQYF

V gene: TRBV10-3
clone size: -
CDR3 protein: CAISERQGETQYF

V gene: TRBV12-3/TRBV12-4
clone size: few
CDR3 protein: CASRRGTSGTDTQYF

V gene: TRBV19
clone size: -
CDR3 protein: CASSVSGGARTDTQYF

V gene: TRBV7-2
clone size: -
CDR3 protein: CASSLGGWDRGSYEQYF

V gene: TRBV19
clone size: -
CDR3 protein: CASSPSRSTQHF

V gene: TRBV12-5
clone size: -
CDR3 protein: CASGLESYEQYF

V gene: TRBV6-6
clone size: few
CDR3 protein: CASSYSKGTSYPEAFF

V gene: TRBV7-9
clone size: few
CDR3 protein: CASSLDKSEAFF

V gene: TRBV19
clone size: -
CDR3 protein: CASSIPLDPGLSNQPQHF

V gene: TRBV29-1
clone size: -
CDR3 protein: CSVEQTNYEQYF

V gene: TRBV11-2
clone size: few
CDR3 protein: CASSLSDGLQETQYF

V gene: TRBV7-3
clone size: -
CDR3 protein: CASSPSGRRGDYSNQPQHF

V gene: TRBV12-5
clone size: -
CDR3 protein: CASGPGGYEQYF

V gene: TRBV27
clone size: -
CDR3 protein: CASSDSGQGADQPQHF

V gene: TRBV29-1
clone size: few
CDR3 protein: CSVQLAGAWEQYF

V gene: TRBV2
clone size: -
CDR3 protein: CASSEGGSETQYF

V gene: TRBV24-1
clone size: -
CDR3 protein: CATSERGYNEQFF

V gene: TRBV10-3
clone size: few
CDR3 protein: CAITTTGSDTEAFF

V gene: TRBV7-8
clone size: many
CDR3 protein: CASSENRATNEKLFF

V gene: TRBV12-3/TRBV12-4
clone size: few
CDR3 protein: CASSPSGRAAIETQYF

V gene: TRBV7-6
clone size: -
CDR3 protein: CASSSTPRTVNTEAFF

V gene: TRBV2
clone size: -
CDR3 protein: CASRDVLQAATNEKLFF

V gene: TRBV6-8
clone size: -
CDR3 protein: CASSTPYYGYTF

V gene: TRBV28
clone size: -
CDR3 protein: CASSPGYRYSTTGKNIQYF